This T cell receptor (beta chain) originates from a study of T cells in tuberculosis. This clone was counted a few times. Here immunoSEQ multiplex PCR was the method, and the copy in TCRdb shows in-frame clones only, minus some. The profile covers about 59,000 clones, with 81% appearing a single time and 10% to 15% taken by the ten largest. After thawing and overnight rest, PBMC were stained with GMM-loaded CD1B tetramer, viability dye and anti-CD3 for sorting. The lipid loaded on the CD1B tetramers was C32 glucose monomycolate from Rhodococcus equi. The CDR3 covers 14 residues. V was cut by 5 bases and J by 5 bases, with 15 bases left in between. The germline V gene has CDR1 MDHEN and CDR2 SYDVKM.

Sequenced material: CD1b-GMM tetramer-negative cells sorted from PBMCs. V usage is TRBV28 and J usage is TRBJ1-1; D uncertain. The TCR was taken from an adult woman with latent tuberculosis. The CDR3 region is CASSQLLKSTEAFF. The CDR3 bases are TGTGCCAGCAGTCAACTACTAAAGTCAACTGAAGCTTTCTTT.